This T cell receptor beta chain is drawn from a study of beta chain features in type 1 diabetes. CDR1 is SGDLS and CDR2 is YYNGEE in the germline V gene. V was clipped by 0 bases and J by 8 bases, with 14 bases between them. This CDR3 comprises 15 residues. As to this clone: Its antigen is still unknown.

Study-level findings and limits: Shortening of TCRB CDR3s, moderate but significant, appeared in all four CD4+ subsets of Type 1 diabetes patients.

Expressed TCRB transcripts were sequenced because the entire RNA isolate underwent reverse transcription. Assay used: immunoSEQ multiplex PCR; TCRdb lists only in-frame clones, some missing. The table shows 900,000 or so clones, with roughly 17% occurring only once. This chain links TRBV9 with TRBJ2-2, with D possibly TRBD2 on 5 matching bases. The sequence was collected from a woman aged 18-29 years in good health. What was sequenced was naive CD4+ T cells from blood. Here the CDR3 reads CASSVETGKAGELFF. The CDR3 DNA sequence: TGTGCCAGCAGCGTAGAAACGGGAAAAGCGGGGGAGCTGTTTTTT.